The T cell receptor beta chain under discussion was sequenced for a study of human T cells and chemical hapten exposure. The CDR3 has 15 amino acids. Per germline, CDR1 MNHEY and CDR2 SVGAGI. Unmatched junction bases numbered 5, after V lost 4 bases and J lost 1 base. Regarding time point: patch test 3, about 24 weeks after DPC sensitization. Indicated treatment: therapeutic diphenylcyclopropenone sensitization with weekly scalp DPC. People who gave samples had alopecia, were 18 to 70 years old, and were suitable for DPC. TCRdb analysed the RACE reads with MiXCR anew, one entry per CDR3 protein. Among about 58,000 distinct CDR3 sequences listed, 9.5% to 15% were seen once.

The chain employs TRBV6-5 and TRBJ1-1; TRBD1 aligns across 8 bases. The input for sequencing was whole blood, taken in connection with sensitization to the hapten diphenylcyclopropenone (DPC). The receptor was isolated from a man aged 25-45 years with alopecia areata. Some clones in this sample may be carry-over from other donors' samples. CDR3 region: CASSSFDRGNTEAFF. CDR3 DNA sequence: TGTGCCAGCAGTTCCTTCGACAGGGGGAACACTGAAGCTTTCTTT.